Below, one TCR beta chain is given with its context. Its matching antigen is unknown. Clinicians diagnosed patients from clinical symptoms, serum thyroxine and TRAb, thyroid ultrasound and orbital computed tomography. The data belong to a study of T cells in Graves' hyperthyroidism and ophthalmopathy. Study summary: Sampling of peripheral blood happened at initial diagnosis, prior to any treatment. Regarding the study as a whole: With a median lead of approximately 6.4 months before onset, the model predicted ophthalmopathy. The blood repertoire included most of the expanded thyroid clonotypes above 0.001.

What was amplified from RNA transcripts were TCR beta CDR3 regions. When the TCR CDR3 underwent first-round RT-PCR, the HTBI primer set was used. TCRdb reprocessed the multiplex PCR reads with MiXCR, giving one entry per CDR3 protein. Counted here are under 800,000 distinct CDR3 sequences, approximately 15% occurring once; the ten biggest clones make up 10% to 13%. This CDR3 spans 16 amino acids. The trim removed 3 bases at V and 5 bases at J, leaving 7 bases unmatched. In germline, CDR1 is SEHNR, CDR2 FQNEAQ (reference sequence). The V call is TRBV7-9, the J call TRBJ2-2, with TRBD2 identical over 9 bases. Material for sequencing was blood. The sequence derives from a woman under 30 with Graves' hyperthyroidism. The CDR3 DNA reads TGTGCCAGCAGCTTTGGTCCTAGCGGGATAACCGGGGAGCTGTTTTTT. As protein: CASSFGPSGITGELFF. Full variable domain (missing parts from reference TRBV7-9 and TRBJ2-2): DTGVSQNPRHKITKRGQNVTFRCDPISEHNRLYWYRQTLGQGPEFLTYFQNEAQLEKSRLLSDRFSAERPKGSFSTLEIQRTEQGDSAMYLCASSFGPSGITGELFFGEGSRLTVL.